The TCR beta chain under discussion was sequenced for a study of blood T cell repertoires in COVID-19. Study overall: Samples representing acute and convalescent COVID-19 were sourced from the United States, Italy and Spain.

Germline CDR1 reads LNHDA; CDR2 reads SQIVND (reference sequence). V dropped 8 bases and J dropped 7; count of bases not matched to a gene: 9. This CDR3 contains 13 residues. Clones were sequenced by immunoSEQ multiplex PCR, and TCRdb holds only the in-frame ones, with some missing. The data contain about 230,000 clones, less than 85% of them seen just once; the ten biggest clones take up just over 2.5%. This rearrangement joins TRBV19 to TRBJ2-3; 7 nucleotides line up with TRBD2. The TCR comes from a woman aged 70-85 years with active or convalescent COVID-19. Input material: peripheral blood. CDR3 amino acids: CASAQTGGNTQYF. The CDR3 DNA reads as TGTGCCAGTGCACAAACCGGGGGGAATACGCAGTATTTT.